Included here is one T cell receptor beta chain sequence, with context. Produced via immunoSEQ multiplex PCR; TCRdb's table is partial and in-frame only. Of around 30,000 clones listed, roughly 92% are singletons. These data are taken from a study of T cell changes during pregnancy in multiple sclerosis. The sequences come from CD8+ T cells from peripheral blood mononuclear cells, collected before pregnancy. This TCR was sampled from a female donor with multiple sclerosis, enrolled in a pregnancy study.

CDR3 nucleotide sequence: TGTGCCAGCAGTTTTCCCCCGGGGTGGGGAGAGCAGTACTTC. It translates to CASSFPPGWGEQYF. The chain carries TRBV28 and TRBJ2-7, with D perhaps TRBD2 (5 bases). Germline V gives CDR1 MDHEN, CDR2 SYDVKM. This CDR3 is 14 amino acids long. V was pared by 3 bases and J by 7 bases, with 16 bases between.